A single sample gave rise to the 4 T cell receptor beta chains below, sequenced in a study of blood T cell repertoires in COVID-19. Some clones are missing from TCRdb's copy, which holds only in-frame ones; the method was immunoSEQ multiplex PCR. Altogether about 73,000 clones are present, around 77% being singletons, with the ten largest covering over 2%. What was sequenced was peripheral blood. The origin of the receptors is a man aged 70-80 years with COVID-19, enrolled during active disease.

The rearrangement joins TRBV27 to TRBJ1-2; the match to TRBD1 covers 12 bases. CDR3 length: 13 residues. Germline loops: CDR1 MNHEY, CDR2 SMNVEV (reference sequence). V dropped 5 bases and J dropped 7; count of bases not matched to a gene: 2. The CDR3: CASSGDRGLGYTF. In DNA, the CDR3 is TGTGCCAGCAGTGGGGACAGGGGGCTTGGCTACACCTTC.

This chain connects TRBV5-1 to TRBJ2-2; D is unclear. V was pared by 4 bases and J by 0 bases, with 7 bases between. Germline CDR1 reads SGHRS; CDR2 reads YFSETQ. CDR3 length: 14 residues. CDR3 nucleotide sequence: TGCGCCAGCAGCGCGATAGCGAACACCGGGGAGCTGTTTTTT. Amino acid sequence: CASSAIANTGELFF. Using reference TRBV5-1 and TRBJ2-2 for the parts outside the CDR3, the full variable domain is KAGVTQTPRYLIKTRGQQVTLSCSPISGHRSVSWYQQTPGQGLQFLFEYFSETQRNKGNFPGRFSGRQFSNSRSEMNVSTLELGDSALYLCASSAIANTGELFFGEGSRLTVL.

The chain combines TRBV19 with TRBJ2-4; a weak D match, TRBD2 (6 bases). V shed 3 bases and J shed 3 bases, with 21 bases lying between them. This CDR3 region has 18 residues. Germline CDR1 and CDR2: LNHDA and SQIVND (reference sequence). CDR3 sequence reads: CASSMTKGTWGDKNIQYF. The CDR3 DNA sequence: TGTGCCAGTAGTATGACGAAAGGGACTTGGGGGGACAAAAACATTCAGTACTTC. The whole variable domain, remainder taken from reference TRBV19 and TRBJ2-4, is DGGITQSPKYLFRKEGQNVTLSCEQNLNHDAMYWYRQDPGQGLRLIYYSQIVNDFQKGDIAEGYSVSREKKESFPLTVTSAQKNPTAFYLCASSMTKGTWGDKNIQYFGAGTRLSVL.

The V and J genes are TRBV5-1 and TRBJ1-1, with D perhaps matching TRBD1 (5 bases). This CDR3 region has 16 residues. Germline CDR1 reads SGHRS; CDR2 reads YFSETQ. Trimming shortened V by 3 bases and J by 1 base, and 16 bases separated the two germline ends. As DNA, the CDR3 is TGCGCCAGCAGCTGGGGCCGGGCGCTCCAGAACACTGAAGCTTTCTTT. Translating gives CASSWGRALQNTEAFF.